These 31 T cell receptor beta chains share one sample of origin, sequenced in a study of cytomegalovirus exposure and HLA in healthy donors. A multiplex PCR was run with 60 Vbeta primers and 13 Jbeta primers. This table comes from immunoSEQ multiplex PCR, and its TCRdb copy is limited to in-frame clones, with some not included. The sample records about 120,000 clones, about 83% being singletons. Source material: PBMCs. The receptors derive from a woman aged 40 to 50 in good health and CMV-seropositive.

This clone was seen only a few times. This sequence joins TRBV30 and TRBJ1-2, with D perhaps matching TRBD1 (6 bases). CDR1 is GTSNPN, CDR2 SVGIG, per germline (reference sequence). The CDR3 is 12 residues long. V was clipped by 4 bases and J by 8 bases, with 14 bases between them. This CDR3 is CAWMLGAVGYTF. The CDR3 nucleotides read TGTGCCTGGATGTTGGGGGCGGTAGGCTACACCTTC. The variable domain in full, with the rest retrieved from reference TRBV30 and TRBJ1-2, is SQTIHQWPATLVQPVGSPLSLECTVEGTSNPNLYWYRQAAGRGLQLLFYSVGIGQISSEVPQNLSASRPQDRQFILSSKKLLLSDSGFYLCAWMLGAVGYTFGSGTRLTVV.

The chain is built from TRBV2 and TRBJ1-2, with TRBD1 matching 9 bases. CDR3 length: 15 amino acids. CDR1 is SNHLY and CDR2 is FYNNEI in the germline V gene. V lost 3 bases and J lost 4; bases outside the gene matches: 6. CDR3 coding DNA: TGTGCCAGCAGTGATATAAGGGACAGGGCCTATGGCTACACCTTC. Its translation: CASSDIRDRAYGYTF.

This chain links TRBV5-4 with TRBJ2-7, with 8 positions matching TRBD1. Germline V gene lookup returns CDR1 SGHNT and CDR2 YYREEE (reference sequence). The CDR3 consists of 14 residues. Unmatched junction bases numbered 8, after V lost 5 bases and J lost 4 bases. CDR3 coding DNA: TGTGCCAGCAGTTCTCACAGGGGGAGGTACGAGCAGTACTTC. Protein product: CASSSHRGRYEQYF.

The count of this clone is one. This chain connects TRBV2 to TRBJ2-2, with D unclear. CDR1 and CDR2 from the germline V gene are SNHLY and FYNNEI. Trimming cost V 2 bases and J 8 bases, with 9 bases left between them. There are 13 residues in the CDR3. DNA for the CDR3: TGTGCCAGCAGTGAACGTTATTCTGGGGAGCTGTTTTTT. It translates to CASSERYSGELFF.

In its sample, this clone was seen a few times. This chain links TRBV18 with TRBJ1-2; tentative D call: TRBD1 (5 bases). Germline-derived CDR1 and CDR2 are KGHSH and LQKENI. CDR3 length: 16 amino acids. V dropped 6 bases and J dropped 3 bases, with 20 bases sitting between them. CDR3 nucleotide sequence: TGTGCCAGCTCCCCGACCTGGAGGGGTCAAGACTATGGCTACACCTTC. This gives the protein CASSPTWRGQDYGYTF.

V gene TRBV27 combines with J gene TRBJ2-7, with D perhaps TRBD1 (6 bases). The germline V and J ends were trimmed by 6 bases and 3 bases, with 18 bases remaining between them. The CDR3 has 15 amino acids. CDR1 and CDR2 from the germline V gene are MNHEY and SMNVEV (reference sequence). The CDR3: CASRIQGRSLYEQYF. CDR3 in DNA: TGTGCCAGCAGGATACAGGGAAGGAGCCTCTACGAGCAGTACTTC.

This chain uses TRBV11-2 with TRBJ2-1; maybe TRBD1 (6 bases). The germline V gene has CDR1 SGHAT and CDR2 FQNNGV. The germline V and J ends were trimmed by 0 bases and 5 bases, with 14 bases remaining between them. This CDR3 comprises 16 residues. In nucleotides, the CDR3 is TGTGCCAGCAGCTTAGATCGTAGGGGGTGGGACAATGAGCAGTTCTTC. As protein: CASSLDRRGWDNEQFF. The variable domain in full, with the rest retrieved from reference TRBV11-2 and TRBJ2-1, is EAGVAQSPRYKIIEKRQSVAFWCNPISGHATLYWYQQILGQGPKLLIQFQNNGVVDDSQLPKDRFSAERLKGVDSTLKIQPAKLEDSAVYLCASSLDRRGWDNEQFFGPGTRLTVL.

This chain links TRBV7-2 with TRBJ1-2, with 8 bases aligning to TRBD1. Germline trimming cut 4 bases from V and 6 bases from J; bases unmatched to any gene: 7. The germline V gene has CDR1 SGHTA and CDR2 FQGNSA. The CDR3 length is 14 residues. As DNA, the CDR3 is TGTGCCAGCAGCTCCCAGGGGGCGTTGAATGGCTACACCTTC. Protein product: CASSSQGALNGYTF. Filled out from reference TRBV7-2 and TRBJ1-2, the complete variable domain reads GAGVSQSPSNKVTEKGKDVELRCDPISGHTALYWYRQSLGQGLEFLIYFQGNSAPDKSGLPSDRFSAERTGGSVSTLTIQRTQQEDSAVYLCASSSQGALNGYTFGSGTRLTVV.

This rearrangement joins TRBV25-1 to TRBJ2-1; D might be TRBD2 (5 bases). The CDR3 runs to 15 residues. V was shortened by 2 bases and J by 2 bases, with 10 bases between the two germline ends. Looked up from germline, CDR1 is MGHDK and CDR2 is SYGVNS. The DNA of the CDR3 is TGTGCCAGCAGTGAACTTCGGGGAACCTACAATGAGCAGTTCTTC. Its translation: CASSELRGTYNEQFF.

This clone was found a few times. The chain has TRBV19 and TRBJ2-5; D is perhaps TRBD2 (6 bases). Trimming left V 4 bases short and J 5 bases short, with 11 bases between. Germline V gene lookup returns CDR1 LNHDA and CDR2 SQIVND (reference sequence). The length of the CDR3 is 13 residues. The CDR3 sequence: CASSRAGPETQYF. In nucleotides, the CDR3 is TGTGCCAGTAGTAGGGCGGGGCCGGAGACCCAGTACTTC.

This clone was seen just once. This rearrangement joins TRBV19 to TRBJ1-6; 8 bases align to TRBD1. V dropped 3 bases and J dropped 7; count of bases not matched to a gene: 5. The germline V gene has CDR1 LNHDA and CDR2 SQIVND (reference sequence). The CDR3 covers 15 residues. The CDR3 is CASSISGQVNSPLHF. CDR3 sequence (DNA): TGTGCCAGTAGTATCTCGGGACAGGTCAATTCACCCCTCCACTTT.

The V and J genes are TRBV10-3 and TRBJ1-4; TRBD1 matches 8 bases. Germline V gives CDR1 ENHRY, CDR2 SYGVKD. CDR3 size: 15 residues. V lost 2 bases and J lost 3; bases outside the gene matches: 2. This CDR3 is CAISEGTGPNEKLFF. CDR3 bases: TGTGCCATCAGTGAGGGGACAGGTCCTAATGAAAAACTGTTTTTT.

Only a few counts were recorded for this clone. This chain joins TRBV15 and TRBJ1-6; D gene uncertain. V lost 0 bases to trimming and J lost 9 bases, with 6 bases between them. Germline CDR1 LNHNV, CDR2 YYDKDF (reference sequence). CDR3 length: 13 residues. The CDR3 here is CATSRDAGSPLHF. The CDR3 coding sequence is TGTGCCACCAGCAGAGATGCGGGTTCACCCCTCCACTTT.

The V and J genes are TRBV27 and TRBJ2-7; D is unresolved. The germline gives CDR1 MNHEY, CDR2 SMNVEV (reference sequence). V was cut by 3 bases and J by 2 bases, with 11 bases left in between. The CDR3 runs to 14 residues. CDR3 sequence (DNA): TGTGCCAGCAGTTTCGCTGGTACGGCCTACGAGCAGTACTTC. This sequence encodes CASSFAGTAYEQYF.

This clone was detected only once. J is TRBJ2-4 and V is TRBV4-1; D might be TRBD2 (6 bases). The germline gives CDR1 MGHRA, CDR2 YSYEKL. V lost 1 base and J 5 bases, leaving 15 bases between the germline ends. CDR3 length equals 16 residues. CDR3 loop: CASSQGAVRGENIQYF. The CDR3 DNA is TGCGCCAGCAGCCAAGGAGCGGTGCGGGGCGAAAACATTCAGTACTTC.

The rearrangement uses TRBV6-5 and TRBJ1-1; 10 bases are a match to TRBD1. This CDR3 has 15 residues. Per the germline V gene, CDR1 is MNHEY and CDR2 is SVGAGI. Trimming at V came to 0 bases and at J to 4 bases, leaving 2 bases not matched to a gene. Written as DNA, the CDR3 is TGTGCCAGCAGTTACTCGAGGACAGGGGGCACTGAAGCTTTCTTT. This codes for CASSYSRTGGTEAFF.

This clone was seen only once. J is TRBJ1-5 and V is TRBV19; D possibly corresponds to TRBD1 (6 bases). With 7 bases removed from V and 0 bases from J, the gap between germline ends came to 13 bases. The germline gives CDR1 LNHDA, CDR2 SQIVND (reference sequence). This CDR3 is 15 amino acids long. CDR3 DNA: TGTGCCAGTACCCCCAGGGGAGATAGCAATCAGCCCCAGCATTTT. It codes for CASTPRGDSNQPQHF.

This chain uses TRBV6-1 with TRBJ2-1, with 10 bases identical to TRBD1. The CDR3 is made up of 14 amino acids. CDR1 and CDR2 (germline): MNHNS, SASEGT. The V segment lost 4 bases and the J segment 3 bases; nucleotides outside the gene matches: 0. The CDR3 sequence is CASSGTGGYNEQFF. The CDR3 bases are TGTGCCAGCAGTGGGACAGGGGGCTACAATGAGCAGTTCTTC.

The chain links TRBV19 to TRBJ2-6, with no clear D. CDR3 size: 15 residues. Trimming pared 5 bases from V and 0 bases from J, leaving 8 bases between. Germline V gene lookup returns CDR1 LNHDA and CDR2 SQIVND (reference sequence). The CDR3 DNA sequence: TGTGCCAGTAGTTCCCGGTCCTCTGGGGCCAACGTCCTGACTTTC. Translated: CASSSRSSGANVLTF.

The chain carries TRBV7-9 and TRBJ1-4, with a weak D call TRBD1 (6 bases). V lost 4 bases to trimming and J lost 6 bases, with 21 bases between them. Germline loops: CDR1 SEHNR, CDR2 FQNEAQ (reference sequence). The CDR3 is made up of 17 amino acids. The CDR3 protein is CASSSQGPLPPHEKLFF. CDR3 nucleotides: TGTGCCAGCAGCTCCCAGGGGCCTCTTCCCCCCCATGAAAAACTGTTTTTT.

The chain combines TRBV19 with TRBJ1-6; 8 bases are shared with TRBD1. Germline CDR1 and CDR2: LNHDA and SQIVND (reference sequence). The CDR3 extends over 14 amino acids. V lost 9 bases to trimming and J lost 3 bases; unmatched junction nucleotides: 4. This CDR3 is CASSGTGYNSPLHF. The CDR3, as DNA: TGTGCCAGCTCCGGGACAGGCTATAATTCACCCCTCCACTTT.

The CDR3 region is CASGGTSGYNEQFF. The CDR3 coding sequence is TGTGCCAGTGGCGGGACTAGCGGTTACAATGAGCAGTTCTTC. V usage is TRBV2 and J usage is TRBJ2-1, with TRBD2 matching over 11 bases. The CDR3 totals 14 residues. Germline CDR1 reads SNHLY; CDR2 reads FYNNEI. V trimming: 9 bases; J trimming: 4 bases; junction bases outside the gene matches: 5.

J is TRBJ2-2 and V is TRBV7-6, with D perhaps TRBD1 (5 bases). The CDR3 length is 13 residues. The V end was cut by 5 bases, the J end by 4 bases, with 8 bases between. Germline V gene sequence: CDR1 SGHVS, CDR2 FNYEAQ. The CDR3 sequence is CASSARGTGELFF. The CDR3 coding sequence is TGTGCCAGCAGCGCAAGGGGCACCGGGGAGCTGTTTTTT.

The V call is TRBV5-1, the J call TRBJ2-1; 8 bases line up with TRBD2. The length of the CDR3 is 16 residues. The junction had 8 bases not matched to a gene; V was cut back by 2 bases and J by 4 bases. Germline values: CDR1 SGHRS, CDR2 YFSETQ. CDR3 protein: CASSLSLRGGYNEQFF. The CDR3, as DNA: TGCGCCAGCAGCTTAAGTTTACGGGGGGGTTACAATGAGCAGTTCTTC.

The chain combines TRBV7-2 with TRBJ2-4; D not resolved. The CDR3 length is 16 residues. Trimming removed 1 base from V and 3 bases from J, with 13 bases in between. The germline V gene encodes CDR1 SGHTA and CDR2 FQGNSA. The CDR3 sequence is CASSLDGLVVKNIQYF. Here the CDR3 DNA reads TGTGCCAGCAGCTTAGACGGTCTCGTCGTCAAAAACATTCAGTACTTC.

The rearrangement joins TRBV19 to TRBJ1-5; 11 bases line up with TRBD1. V shed 6 bases, J shed 7 bases, and the junction held 8 bases outside the gene matches. The germline CDR1 and CDR2 sequences are LNHDA and SQIVND (reference sequence). The CDR3 consists of 15 residues. CDR3 region: CASRPGQGAGQPQHF. The CDR3 nucleotides read TGTGCCAGTAGACCCGGACAGGGGGCCGGGCAGCCCCAGCATTTT. Based on the CDR3 plus reference TRBV19 and TRBJ1-5, the full variable domain is DGGITQSPKYLFRKEGQNVTLSCEQNLNHDAMYWYRQDPGQGLRLIYYSQIVNDFQKGDIAEGYSVSREKKESFPLTVTSAQKNPTAFYLCASRPGQGAGQPQHFGDGTRLSIL.

The chain employs TRBV29-1 and TRBJ2-3, with 10 bases aligning to TRBD2. V shed 4 bases, J shed 2 bases, and the junction held 3 bases outside the gene matches. Germline CDR1 is SQVTM and CDR2 is ANQGSEA. The CDR3 is made up of 14 amino acids. The CDR3 bases are TGCAGCGTTGGGGGACTAGCGACCACAGATACGCAGTATTTT. As protein: CSVGGLATTDTQYF.

This clone was seen a few times. The chain employs TRBV5-1 and TRBJ2-3; maybe TRBD2 (5 bases). Germline-derived CDR1 and CDR2 are SGHRS and YFSETQ. There are 15 residues in the CDR3. V dropped 1 base and J dropped 2 bases, with 11 bases sitting between them. The chain's CDR3 is CASSLFAGDTDTQYF. The DNA of the CDR3 is TGCGCCAGCAGCTTGTTCGCGGGCGACACAGATACGCAGTATTTT.

This clone has just a few counts. The chain combines TRBV7-2 with TRBJ2-2, with 10 bases matching TRBD2. This CDR3 region has 17 residues. In germline, CDR1 is SGHTA, CDR2 FQGNSA. The trim removed 0 bases at V and 6 bases at J, leaving 7 bases unmatched. The CDR3 nucleotides are TGTGCCAGCAGCTTAGCGGTACTAGCGGGGTTCCCCGGGGAGCTGTTTTTT. It translates to CASSLAVLAGFPGELFF. The complete variable domain, with remaining parts taken from reference TRBV7-2 and TRBJ2-2, reads GAGVSQSPSNKVTEKGKDVELRCDPISGHTALYWYRQSLGQGLEFLIYFQGNSAPDKSGLPSDRFSAERTGGSVSTLTIQRTQQEDSAVYLCASSLAVLAGFPGELFFGEGSRLTVL.

This clone was observed a handful of times. This chain connects TRBV6-5 to TRBJ2-7; D may be TRBD2 (6 bases). The V end lost 2 bases, the J end lost 3 bases, and 17 bases lay between the germline ends. The germline gives CDR1 MNHEY, CDR2 SVGAGI. The CDR3 totals 16 residues. The CDR3, as DNA: TGTGCCAGCAGTTACGGGGGAGTTGGTAGCGGCTACGAGCAGTACTTC. Amino acids: CASSYGGVGSGYEQYF.

The V call is TRBV15, the J call TRBJ2-7; D ambiguous. V was shortened by 1 base and J by 3 bases, with 7 bases between the two germline ends. The germline V gene has CDR1 LNHNV and CDR2 YYDKDF (reference sequence). The CDR3 has 13 amino acids. The CDR3 sequence: CATSRAGDYEQYF. The CDR3 DNA sequence: TGTGCCACCAGCAGAGCCGGTGACTACGAGCAGTACTTC.